This T cell receptor (beta chain) was identified in a study of blood T cell repertoires in COVID-19. V was cut by 3 bases and J by 5 bases, with 11 bases left in between. Germline values: CDR1 GTSNPN, CDR2 SVGIG (reference sequence). This CDR3 spans 13 amino acids. Measured with immunoSEQ multiplex PCR; TCRdb has only the in-frame clones, and not every one. The sample shows 360,000 or so clones, over 85% of them seen only once. The source material was peripheral blood. This TCR was sampled from a woman aged 55 to 70 with COVID-19, enrolled during active disease. The chain uses TRBV30 and TRBJ2-1, with a possible D match to TRBD1 (6 bases). The CDR3 region has the DNA TGTGCCTGGAGCAGGGGACCTAACAATGAGCAGTTCTTC. Protein: CAWSRGPNNEQFF.